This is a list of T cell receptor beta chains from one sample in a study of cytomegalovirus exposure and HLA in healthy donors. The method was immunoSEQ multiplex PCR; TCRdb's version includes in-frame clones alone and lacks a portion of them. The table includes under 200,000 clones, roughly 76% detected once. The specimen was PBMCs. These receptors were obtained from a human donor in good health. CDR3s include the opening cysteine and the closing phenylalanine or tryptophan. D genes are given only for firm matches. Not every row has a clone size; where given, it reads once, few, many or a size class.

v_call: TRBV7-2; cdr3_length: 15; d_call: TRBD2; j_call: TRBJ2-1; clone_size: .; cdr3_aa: CASSHSSGGDNEQFF; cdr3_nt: TGTGCCAGCAGCCACTCTAGCGGGGGGGACAATGAGCAGTTCTTC
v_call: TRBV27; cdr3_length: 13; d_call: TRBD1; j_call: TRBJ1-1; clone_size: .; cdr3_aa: CASIGTGNTEAFF; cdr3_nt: TGTGCCAGCATTGGGACAGGAAACACTGAAGCTTTCTTT
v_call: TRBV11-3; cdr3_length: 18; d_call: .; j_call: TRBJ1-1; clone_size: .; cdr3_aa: CASSTRTVTFTENTEAFF; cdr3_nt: TGTGCCAGCAGCACGAGGACAGTCACCTTTACGGAGAACACTGAAGCTTTCTTT
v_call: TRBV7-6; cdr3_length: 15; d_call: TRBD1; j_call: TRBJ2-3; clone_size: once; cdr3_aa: CASSSGQGGTDTQYF; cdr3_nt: TGTGCCAGCAGCAGCGGACAGGGAGGCACAGATACGCAGTATTTT
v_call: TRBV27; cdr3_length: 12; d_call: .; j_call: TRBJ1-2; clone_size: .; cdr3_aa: CASTSGYGGYTF; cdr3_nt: TGTGCCAGCACTTCAGGGTACGGTGGCTACACCTTC
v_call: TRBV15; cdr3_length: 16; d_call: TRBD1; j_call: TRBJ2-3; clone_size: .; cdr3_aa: CATSGRDSALTDTQYF; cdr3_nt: TGTGCCACCAGTGGCCGGGACAGCGCTTTAACAGATACGCAGTATTTT
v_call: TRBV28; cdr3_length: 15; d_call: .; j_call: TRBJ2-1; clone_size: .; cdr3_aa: CASSSRGFSYNEQFF; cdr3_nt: TGTGCCAGCAGTTCAAGGGGTTTCTCCTACAATGAGCAGTTCTTC
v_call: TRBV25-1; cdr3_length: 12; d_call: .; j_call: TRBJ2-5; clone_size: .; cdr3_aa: CASSEPRGLQYF; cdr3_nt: TGTGCCAGCAGTGAACCCCGGGGATTGCAGTACTTC
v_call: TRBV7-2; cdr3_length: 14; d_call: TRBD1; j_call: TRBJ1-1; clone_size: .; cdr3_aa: CASRKTGTNTEAFF; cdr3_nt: TGTGCCAGCAGGAAGACAGGGACCAACACTGAAGCTTTCTTT
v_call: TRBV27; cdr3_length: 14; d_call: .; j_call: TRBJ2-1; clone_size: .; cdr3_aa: CASSLTRSHNEQFF; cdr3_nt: TGTGCCAGCAGTTTAACCCGGTCCCACAATGAGCAGTTCTTC
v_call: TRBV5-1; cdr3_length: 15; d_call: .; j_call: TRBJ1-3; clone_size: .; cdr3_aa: CASSLDGISGNTIYF; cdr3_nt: TGCGCCAGCAGCTTGGACGGGATCTCTGGAAACACCATATATTTT
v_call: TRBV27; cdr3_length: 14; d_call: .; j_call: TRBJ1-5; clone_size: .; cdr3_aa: CASSLRGVFQPQHF; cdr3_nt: TGTGCCAGCAGTCTTCGGGGGGTATTTCAGCCCCAGCATTTT
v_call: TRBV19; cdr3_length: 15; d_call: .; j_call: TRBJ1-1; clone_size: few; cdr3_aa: CASSTQGGGVTEAFF; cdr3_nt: TGTGCCAGTAGTACACAAGGGGGAGGGGTCACTGAAGCTTTCTTT
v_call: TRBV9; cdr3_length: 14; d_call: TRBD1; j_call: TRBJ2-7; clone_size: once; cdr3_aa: CASSPGDREYEQYF; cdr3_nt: TGTGCCAGCAGCCCCGGGGACAGGGAGTACGAGCAGTACTTC
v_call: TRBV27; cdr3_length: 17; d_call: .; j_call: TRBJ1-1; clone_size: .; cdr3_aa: CASSLWQGYGVNTEAFF; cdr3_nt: TGTGCCAGCAGTTTATGGCAAGGTTACGGGGTGAACACTGAAGCTTTCTTT
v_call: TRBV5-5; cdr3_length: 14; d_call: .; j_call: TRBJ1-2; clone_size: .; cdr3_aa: CASSFAPASYGYTF; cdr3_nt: TGTGCCAGCAGCTTTGCACCCGCGAGCTATGGCTACACCTTC
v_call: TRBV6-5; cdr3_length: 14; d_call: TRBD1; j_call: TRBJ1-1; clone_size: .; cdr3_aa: CASSPDRGRSEAFF; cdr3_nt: TGTGCCAGCAGTCCGGACAGGGGAAGGTCTGAAGCTTTCTTT
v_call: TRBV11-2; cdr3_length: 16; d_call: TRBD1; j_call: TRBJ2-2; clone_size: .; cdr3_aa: CASSLGTGGRTGELFF; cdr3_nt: TGTGCCAGCAGCTTAGGGACAGGGGGTCGCACCGGGGAGCTGTTTTTT
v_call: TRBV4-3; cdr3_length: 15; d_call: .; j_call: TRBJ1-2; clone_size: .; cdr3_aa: CASSQVQVPNYGYTF; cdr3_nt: TGCGCCAGCAGCCAAGTGCAGGTCCCTAACTATGGCTACACCTTC
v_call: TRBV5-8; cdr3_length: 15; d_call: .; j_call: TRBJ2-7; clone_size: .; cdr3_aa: CASSSGGGGVEEQYF; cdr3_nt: TGTGCCAGCAGCTCCGGAGGAGGGGGCGTGGAAGAGCAGTACTTC
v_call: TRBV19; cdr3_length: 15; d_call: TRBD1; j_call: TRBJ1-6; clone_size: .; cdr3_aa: CASSPSRDSGRPLHF; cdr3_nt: TGTGCCAGTAGTCCAAGCCGGGACAGCGGACGACCCCTCCACTTT
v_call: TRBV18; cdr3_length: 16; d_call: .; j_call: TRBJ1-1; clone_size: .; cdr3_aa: CASSLEAGRLNTEAFF; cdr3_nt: TGTGCCAGCTCACTGGAAGCGGGACGCCTGAACACTGAAGCTTTCTTT
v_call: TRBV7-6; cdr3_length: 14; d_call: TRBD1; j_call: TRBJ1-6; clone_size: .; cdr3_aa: CASRSGQRDSPLHF; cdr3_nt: TGTGCCAGCAGATCGGGACAGAGAGATTCACCCCTCCACTTT
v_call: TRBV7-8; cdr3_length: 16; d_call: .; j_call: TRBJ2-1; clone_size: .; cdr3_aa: CASSSGWQGYHNEQFF; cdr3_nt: TGTGCCAGCAGCTCAGGGTGGCAGGGATACCACAATGAGCAGTTCTTC
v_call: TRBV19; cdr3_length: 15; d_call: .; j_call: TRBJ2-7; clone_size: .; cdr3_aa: CASSMGPGWDYEQYF; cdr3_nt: TGTGCCAGTAGTATGGGTCCAGGGTGGGACTACGAGCAGTACTTC
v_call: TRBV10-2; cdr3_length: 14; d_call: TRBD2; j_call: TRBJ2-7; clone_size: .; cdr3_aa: CASRGRGNNYEQYF; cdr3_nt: TGCGCCAGCAGGGGGCGGGGGAATAACTACGAGCAGTACTTC
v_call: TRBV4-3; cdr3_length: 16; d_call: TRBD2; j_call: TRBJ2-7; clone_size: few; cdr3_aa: CASSRYYGTNSYEQYF; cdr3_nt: TGCGCCAGCAGCCGTTACTACGGGACTAACTCCTACGAGCAGTACTTC
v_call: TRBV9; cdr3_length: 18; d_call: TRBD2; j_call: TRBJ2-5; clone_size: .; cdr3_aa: CASSVRTSGGANQETQYF; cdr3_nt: TGTGCCAGCAGCGTCAGGACTAGCGGGGGGGCAAACCAAGAGACCCAGTACTTC
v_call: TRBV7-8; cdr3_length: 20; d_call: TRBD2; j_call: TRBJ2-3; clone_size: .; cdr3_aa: CASSSPARGLAGGGTDTQYF; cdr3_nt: TGTGCCAGCAGCTCCCCAGCCCGTGGACTAGCGGGGGGGGGCACAGATACGCAGTATTTT
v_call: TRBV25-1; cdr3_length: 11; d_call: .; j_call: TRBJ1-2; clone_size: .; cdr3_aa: CACLDSVGYTF; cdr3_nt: TGTGCCTGCCTCGATTCAGTTGGCTACACCTTC
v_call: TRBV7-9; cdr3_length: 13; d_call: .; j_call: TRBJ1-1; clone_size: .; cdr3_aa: CASSPGQNTEAFF; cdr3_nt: TGTGCCAGCAGCCCCGGACAGAACACTGAAGCTTTCTTT
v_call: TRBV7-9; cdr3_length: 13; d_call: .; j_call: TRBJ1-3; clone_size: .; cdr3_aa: CASSLAIGNTIYF; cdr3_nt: TGTGCCAGCAGCTTAGCTATCGGAAACACCATATATTTT
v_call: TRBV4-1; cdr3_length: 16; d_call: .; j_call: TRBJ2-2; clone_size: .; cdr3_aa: CASSRRKGERTGELFF; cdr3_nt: TGCGCCAGCAGCCGGAGGAAGGGGGAAAGGACCGGGGAGCTGTTTTTT
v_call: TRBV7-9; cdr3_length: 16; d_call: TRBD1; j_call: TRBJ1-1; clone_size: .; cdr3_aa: CASSYRQGGPNTEAFF; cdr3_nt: TGTGCCAGCAGCTATCGACAGGGGGGTCCTAACACTGAAGCTTTCTTT
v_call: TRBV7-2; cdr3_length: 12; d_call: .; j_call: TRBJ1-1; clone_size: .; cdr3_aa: CASSSGWFGAFF; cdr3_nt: TGTGCCAGCAGCTCGGGGTGGTTTGGAGCTTTCTTT
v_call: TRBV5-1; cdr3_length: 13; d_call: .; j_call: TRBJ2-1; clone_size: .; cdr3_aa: CASSLVIGNEQFF; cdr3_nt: TGCGCCAGCAGCTTAGTAATCGGGAATGAGCAGTTCTTC
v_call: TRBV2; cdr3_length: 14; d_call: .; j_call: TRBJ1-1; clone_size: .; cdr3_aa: CASSEAQSSTEAFF; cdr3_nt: TGTGCCAGCAGTGAAGCACAGTCGAGCACTGAAGCTTTCTTT
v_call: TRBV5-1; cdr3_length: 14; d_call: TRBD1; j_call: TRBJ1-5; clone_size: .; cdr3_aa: CASSRGTGGQPQHF; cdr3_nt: TGCGCCAGCAGCCGCGGGACAGGGGGACAGCCCCAGCATTTT
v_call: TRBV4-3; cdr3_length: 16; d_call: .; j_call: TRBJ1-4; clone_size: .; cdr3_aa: CASSQLSLLRDEKLFF; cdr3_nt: TGCGCCAGCAGCCAGCTTAGCCTCCTGAGGGATGAAAAACTGTTTTTT
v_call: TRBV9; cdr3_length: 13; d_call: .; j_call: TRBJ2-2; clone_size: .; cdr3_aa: CASSAQNTGELFF; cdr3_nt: TGTGCCAGCAGCGCACAGAACACCGGGGAGCTGTTTTTT
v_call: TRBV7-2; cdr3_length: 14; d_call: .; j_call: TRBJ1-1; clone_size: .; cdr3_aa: CASSLQQENTEAFF; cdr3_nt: TGTGCCAGCAGCTTACAACAGGAGAACACTGAAGCTTTCTTT
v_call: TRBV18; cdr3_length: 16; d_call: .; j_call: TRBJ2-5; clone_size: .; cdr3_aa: CASSRTRDTPGETQYF; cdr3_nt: TGTGCCAGCTCACGCACTAGGGACACCCCAGGGGAGACCCAGTACTTC
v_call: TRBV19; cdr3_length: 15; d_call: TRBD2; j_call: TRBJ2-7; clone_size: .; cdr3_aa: CASSKLAGETYEQYF; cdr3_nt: TGTGCCAGTAGTAAACTAGCGGGGGAGACCTACGAGCAGTACTTC
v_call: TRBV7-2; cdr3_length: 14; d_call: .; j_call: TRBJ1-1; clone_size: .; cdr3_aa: CASSLDLSLTEAFF; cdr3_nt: TGTGCCAGCAGCTTAGACCTGAGCCTAACTGAAGCTTTCTTT
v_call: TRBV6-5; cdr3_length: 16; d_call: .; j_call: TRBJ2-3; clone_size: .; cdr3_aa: CASSYSGRSSTDTQYF; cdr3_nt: TGTGCCAGCAGTTACTCGGGGAGATCTAGCACAGATACGCAGTATTTT
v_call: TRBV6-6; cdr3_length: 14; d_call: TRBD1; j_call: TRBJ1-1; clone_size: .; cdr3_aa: CASSYSGQYTEAFF; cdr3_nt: TGTGCCAGCAGTTACTCGGGACAGTACACTGAAGCTTTCTTT